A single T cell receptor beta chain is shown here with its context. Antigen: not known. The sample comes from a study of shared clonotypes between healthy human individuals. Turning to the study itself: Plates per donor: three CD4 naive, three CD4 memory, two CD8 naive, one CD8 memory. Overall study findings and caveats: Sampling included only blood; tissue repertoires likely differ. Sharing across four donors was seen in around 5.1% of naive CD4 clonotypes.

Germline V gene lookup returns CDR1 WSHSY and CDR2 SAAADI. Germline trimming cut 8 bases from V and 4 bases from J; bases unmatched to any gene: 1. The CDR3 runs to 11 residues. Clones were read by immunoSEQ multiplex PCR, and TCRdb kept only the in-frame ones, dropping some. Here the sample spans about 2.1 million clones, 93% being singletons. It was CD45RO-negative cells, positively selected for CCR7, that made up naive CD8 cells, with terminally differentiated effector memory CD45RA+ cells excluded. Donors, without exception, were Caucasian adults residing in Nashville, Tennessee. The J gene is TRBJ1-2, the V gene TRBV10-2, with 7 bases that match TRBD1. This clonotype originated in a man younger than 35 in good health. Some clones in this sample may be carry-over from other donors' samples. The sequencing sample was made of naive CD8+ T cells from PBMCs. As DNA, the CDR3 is TGCGCCAGCGGGACAGTCTATGGCTACACCTTC. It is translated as CASGTVYGYTF.